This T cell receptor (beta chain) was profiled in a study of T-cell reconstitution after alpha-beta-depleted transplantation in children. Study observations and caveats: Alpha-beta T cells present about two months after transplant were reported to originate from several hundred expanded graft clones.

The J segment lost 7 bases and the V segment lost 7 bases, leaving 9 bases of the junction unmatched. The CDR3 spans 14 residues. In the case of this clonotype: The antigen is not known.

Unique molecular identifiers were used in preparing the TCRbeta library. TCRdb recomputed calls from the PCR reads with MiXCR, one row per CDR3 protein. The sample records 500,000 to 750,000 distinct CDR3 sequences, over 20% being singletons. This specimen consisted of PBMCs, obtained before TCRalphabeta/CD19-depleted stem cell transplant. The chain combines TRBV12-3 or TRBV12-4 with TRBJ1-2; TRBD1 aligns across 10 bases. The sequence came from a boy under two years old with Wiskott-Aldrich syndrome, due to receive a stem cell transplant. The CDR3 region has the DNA TGTGCCAGCACGTCCGGGACAGGGGCTAGTGGCTACACCTTC. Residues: CASTSGTGASGYTF.